The next 10 T cell receptor beta chains were all read from a single sample in a study of T-cell memory formation after mild COVID-19. In TCRdb, the 5' RACE reads were re-called with MiXCR into one record per CDR3 protein. The table has about 130,000 distinct CDR3 sequences, approximately 15% seen once. The sequencing input was PBMCs or a T cell subset sorted from them (not recorded which). The receptors were sampled from an adult woman who had mild COVID-19 (a few samples of this study predate the infection). Cell type and time point are not known.

In this sample, this clonotype turned up a few times. V usage is TRBV11-1 and J usage is TRBJ2-3; D is perhaps TRBD2 (6 bases). The CDR3 contains 13 residues. Germline assignment: CDR1 SGHAT and CDR2 FQDESV (reference sequence). Trimming pared 6 bases from V and 7 bases from J, leaving 14 bases between. The CDR3 spells CASRDGTGYTQYF. The CDR3 DNA sequence: TGTGCCAGCAGGGATGGGACTGGTTATACGCAGTATTTT.

This clonotype was picked up a small number of times. This sequence joins TRBV7-6 and TRBJ2-3; TRBD2 matches at 9 bases. CDR1 SGHVS and CDR2 FNYEAQ come from the germline V gene. CDR3 size: 17 residues. The V segment lost 6 bases and the J segment 3 bases; nucleotides outside the gene matches: 13. The CDR3 DNA reads as TGTGCCAGCAGGGAGTGGGTAGCGGGAGCGGGGACAGATACGCAGTATTTT. It yields the protein CASREWVAGAGTDTQYF. Looking up the rest from reference TRBV7-6 and TRBJ2-3 gives the full variable domain: GAGVSQSPRYKVTKRGQDVALRCDPISGHVSLYWYRQALGQGPEFLTYFNYEAQQDKSGLPNDRFSAERPEGSISTLTIQRTEQRDSAMYRCASREWVAGAGTDTQYFGPGTRLTVL.

This sequence joins TRBV4-1 and TRBJ2-7; D is unclear. The CDR3 extends over 15 amino acids. Germline lookup yields CDR1 MGHRA and CDR2 YSYEKL. Trimming took off 0 bases at V and 3 bases at J, with 12 bases between the two ends. The CDR3 protein is CASSQDSIRSYEQYF. The CDR3 nucleotides are TGCGCCAGCAGCCAAGATTCCATAAGAAGCTACGAGCAGTACTTC.

The sample holds a few counts of this clonotype. The genes are TRBV19 and TRBJ1-1, with a weak D call TRBD1 (6 bases). V was trimmed by 5 bases and J by 6 bases, leaving 16 bases between them. The CDR3 is 14 amino acids. In germline, CDR1 is LNHDA, CDR2 SQIVND (reference sequence). CDR3 DNA sequence: TGTGCCAGTAGTTCCCGGGGCCGGACAGCTGAAGCTTTCTTT. Translating it yields CASSSRGRTAEAFF.

The CDR3 spells CASRGTFSTDTQYF. Here the CDR3 DNA reads TGTGCCAGCAGGGGGACTTTTAGCACAGATACGCAGTATTTT. The genes are TRBV12-3 or TRBV12-4 and TRBJ2-3; a weak D match, TRBD2 (6 bases). Trimming shortened V by 6 bases and J by 0 bases, and 10 bases separated the two germline ends. The CDR3 is 14 amino acids.

The gene calls are TRBV9 and TRBJ2-3; maybe TRBD2 (6 bases). There are 15 residues in the CDR3. CDR1 is SGDLS and CDR2 is YYNGEE in the germline V gene. The ends were cut back, 3 bases at V and 2 bases at J, with 13 bases in the middle. The CDR3 loop is CASSGGGLLTDTQYF. The CDR3 DNA sequence: TGTGCCAGCAGCGGAGGAGGACTACTCACAGATACGCAGTATTTT.

This clonotype has a handful of counts. Written as DNA, the CDR3 is TGTGCCACCAGTGAGGGCAGGGGATCCAACGAGCAGTACTTC. Translation gives CATSEGRGSNEQYF. The chain recombines TRBV24-1 with TRBJ2-7; TRBD1 might be the D (6 bases). V lost 4 bases to trimming and J lost 5 bases, with 14 bases between them. CDR3 length equals 14 residues. Germline lookup yields CDR1 KGHDR and CDR2 SFDVKD.

This clonotype was found many times. This chain joins TRBV7-2 and TRBJ2-7; 8 nucleotides align to TRBD2. Trimming at V came to 4 bases and at J to 6 bases, leaving 5 bases not matched to a gene. CDR1 is SGHTA and CDR2 is FQGNSA in the germline V gene. CDR3 length equals 13 residues. CDR3 in amino acids: CASSSQRESEQYF. Written as DNA, the CDR3 is TGTGCCAGCAGCTCCCAGCGGGAGTCCGAGCAGTACTTC.

This clonotype was detected only a few times. The J gene is TRBJ1-1, the V gene TRBV9; possible D gene TRBD1, 5 bases. CDR3 length: 13 residues. Germline loops: CDR1 SGDLS, CDR2 YYNGEE. Trimming took off 3 bases at V and 3 bases at J, with 9 bases between the two ends. CDR3 DNA: TGTGCCAGCAGCGGGGGGGTCGACACTGAAGCTTTCTTT. Translated, it gives CASSGGVDTEAFF.

This clonotype was seen a handful of times. V is TRBV4-2 and J is TRBJ1-5, with D uncertain. CDR3 size: 15 residues. V was shortened by 1 base and J by 0 bases, with 7 bases between the two germline ends. CDR1 is LGHNA, CDR2 YNFKEQ, per germline. The CDR3 loop is CASSQGGDSNQPQHF. CDR3 nucleotide sequence: TGTGCCAGCAGCCAAGGAGGAGATAGCAATCAGCCCCAGCATTTT.